This T cell receptor (beta chain) is from a study of Ad26.COV2.S vaccination and SARS-CoV-2 variants. Specified treatment: some 19 received Ad26.COV2.S at low or high dose, single or two shots; about 5 received placebo; per-sample allocation not given. Samples analyzed were those drawn on day 63 after the first vaccine or placebo injection. V was cut by 4 bases and J by 2 bases, with 11 bases left in between. The CDR3 runs 15 residues. Germline V CDR1 and CDR2: KGHDR, SFDVKD. The protocol was immunoSEQ multiplex PCR, while the TCRdb copy is restricted to in-frame clones and leaves out a portion. The data contain 300,000 to 400,000 clones, 70% to 90% of them singletons. This clone was counted only a few times.

V and J are TRBV24-1 and TRBJ2-1, with D perhaps matching TRBD1 (6 bases). The clonotype originates from a person aged 18-65 years who received the Ad26.COV2.S COVID-19 vaccine or a placebo. Material: peripheral blood, obtained in a trial of Ad26.COV2.S vaccine versus placebo. The CDR3 DNA is TGTGCCACCAGTGACCGGGACATCCCCTACAATGAGCAGTTCTTC. Protein: CATSDRDIPYNEQFF.